Below, 30 T cell receptor beta chains from the same sample are listed, as sequenced in a study of shared clonotypes between healthy human individuals. Method: immunoSEQ multiplex PCR; TCRdb's copy keeps in-frame clones and lacks some. The sample includes approximately 1.5 million clones, nearly 99% of them seen just once. What was sequenced was naive CD4+ T cells sorted from blood. The subset denotes: CD45RA+ positively selected. All receptors derive from a man aged 25 to 40 in good health.

The chain carries TRBV28 and TRBJ2-7; D tentatively fits TRBD1 or TRBD2 (5 bases each). Trimming pared 8 bases from V and 5 bases from J, leaving 31 bases between. The CDR3 runs to 18 residues. In germline, CDR1 is MDHEN, CDR2 SYDVKM. The CDR3 is CASGPLFFRGPRAHEQYF. CDR3 DNA sequence: TGTGCCAGCGGACCTCTCTTCTTTCGGGGACCAAGGGCCCACGAGCAGTACTTC.

The V and J genes are TRBV5-1 and TRBJ2-7; D assignment may be TRBD1 or TRBD2 (5 bases each). The CDR3 contains 15 residues. The V end was cut by 2 bases, the J end by 0 bases, with 12 bases between. Germline assignment: CDR1 SGHRS and CDR2 YFSETQ. Here the CDR3 reads CASSFGTASSYEQYF. In nucleotides, the CDR3 is TGCGCCAGCAGCTTCGGGACCGCGAGCTCCTACGAGCAGTACTTC.

CDR3 region: CASSLATGGTNEQYF. CDR3 DNA: TGCGCCAGCAGCTTGGCCACAGGGGGTACAAACGAGCAGTACTTC. The rearrangement uses TRBV5-1 and TRBJ2-7; 8 bases agree with TRBD1. J gave up 5 bases and V 0 bases, and 7 bases lay outside the gene matches. Germline CDR1 is SGHRS and CDR2 is YFSETQ. There are 15 residues in the CDR3.

This clone was found once. This rearrangement joins TRBV5-1 to TRBJ1-2, with 9 bases identical to TRBD1. J was trimmed by 3 bases and V by 4 bases; bases with no gene match: 4. The germline V gene encodes CDR1 SGHRS and CDR2 YFSETQ. The CDR3 is made up of 14 amino acids. This CDR3 reads CASSPGDRDYGYTF. The CDR3, as DNA: TGCGCCAGCAGCCCCGGGGACAGGGACTATGGCTACACCTTC.

The CDR3 nucleotides are TGCAGTGCTAGGACTGGAGATACGCAGTATTTT. Translated, it gives CSARTGDTQYF. The chain links TRBV20-1 to TRBJ2-3; D gene unclear. Between the trimmed V and J ends, which lost 3 bases and 5 bases, there was a span of 6 bases. Germline-derived CDR1 and CDR2 are DFQATT and SNEGSKA (reference sequence). The CDR3 loop spans 11 amino acids.

The chain has TRBV15 and TRBJ1-5; TRBD1 aligns across 10 bases. V gave up 5 bases and J gave up 1 base; unmatched junction bases: 11. The CDR3 covers 18 residues. CDR1 and CDR2 from the germline V gene are LNHNV and YYDKDF (reference sequence). The CDR3 reads CATSRTRTGGDSNQPQHF. In DNA, the CDR3 is TGTGCCACCAGCCGTACCCGGACAGGGGGAGACAGCAATCAGCCCCAGCATTTT.

The chain couples TRBV19 to TRBJ2-7; 7 positions match TRBD2. The germline V gene encodes CDR1 LNHDA and CDR2 SQIVND (reference sequence). J lost 5 bases, V lost 6 bases, and 1 base had no gene match. CDR3 length: 11 amino acids. As DNA, the CDR3 is TGTGCCAGTAGGGGGGGGAACGAGCAGTACTTC. This gives the protein CASRGGNEQYF.

This clone was recorded only once. This chain uses TRBV15 with TRBJ2-7; D possibly corresponds to TRBD2 (5 bases). V was cut by 3 bases and J by 0 bases, with 15 bases left in between. The CDR3 has 16 residues. Germline lookup yields CDR1 LNHNV and CDR2 YYDKDF (reference sequence). This chain's CDR3 is CATSSDGMRVSYEQYF. The CDR3 nucleotides are TGTGCCACCAGCAGTGACGGGATGCGGGTCTCCTACGAGCAGTACTTC.

The chain has TRBV29-1 and TRBJ2-5; D ambiguous. Germline values: CDR1 SQVTM, CDR2 ANQGSEA. The CDR3 length is 14 residues. V was pared by 4 bases and J by 4 bases, with 16 bases between. In DNA, the CDR3 is TGCAGCGTTGGATGGTTGGAGACCCTAGAGACCCAGTACTTC. Translation gives CSVGWLETLETQYF. The full variable domain, its missing parts supplied by reference TRBV29-1 and TRBJ2-5, is SAVISQKPSRDICQRGTSLTIQCQVDSQVTMMFWYRQQPGQSLTLIATANQGSEATYESGFVIDKFPISRPNLTFSTLTVSNMSPEDSSIYLCSVGWLETLETQYFGPGTRLLVL.

The J gene is TRBJ2-1, the V gene TRBV9; 9 bases line up with TRBD1. Per the germline V gene, CDR1 is SGDLS and CDR2 is YYNGEE. The CDR3 consists of 14 residues. With V trimmed by 3 bases and J by 9 bases, 7 bases remained unmatched. The CDR3: CASSATGTGSEQFF. CDR3 coding DNA: TGTGCCAGCAGCGCCACCGGGACAGGGTCTGAGCAGTTCTTC.

The chain links TRBV5-1 to TRBJ1-3, with 12 bases identical to TRBD1. Trimming took 0 bases from V and 8 from J; bases not matched to a gene: 6. Germline-derived CDR1 and CDR2 are SGHRS and YFSETQ. This CDR3 comprises 16 residues. The CDR3 DNA reads TGCGCCAGCAGCTTGGCGGGACAGGGGGCTGGTGACACCATATATTTT. Translation gives CASSLAGQGAGDTIYF.

The J gene is TRBJ2-7, the V gene TRBV10-3; tentative D call: TRBD2 (6 bases). Trimming pared 0 bases from V and 3 bases from J, leaving 15 bases between. CDR1 and CDR2 from the germline V gene are ENHRY and SYGVKD. The CDR3 length is 16 residues. CDR3 sequence (DNA): TGTGCCATCAGTGAGTCGAGGGGAGGCTGGATCTACGAGCAGTACTTC. Its protein is CAISESRGGWIYEQYF.

V usage is TRBV7-9 and J usage is TRBJ2-7; TRBD2 matches at 7 bases. This CDR3 comprises 14 residues. CDR1 is SEHNR, CDR2 FQNEAQ, per germline (reference sequence). V lost 1 base and J lost 6; bases outside the gene matches: 6. CDR3 sequence: CASSLESPSGEQYF. The DNA of the CDR3 is TGTGCCAGCAGCTTAGAGTCGCCTAGCGGCGAGCAGTACTTC.

A note on this clone: Other DNA sequences in the sample encode the same CDR3. The V and J genes are TRBV18 and TRBJ2-7, with a possible D match to TRBD1 (5 bases). Trimming took 3 bases from V and 4 from J, leaving 7 bases between them. Germline lookup yields CDR1 KGHSH and CDR2 LQKENI. CDR3 length equals 12 residues. In nucleotides, the CDR3 is TGTGCCAGCTCACCGGGGCGATACGAGCAGTACTTC. This translates into CASSPGRYEQYF.

For the CDR3, the DNA is TGTGCCAGCAGGCGAGGGACTAGCGAACGCTACGAGCAGTACTTC. Translating it yields CASRRGTSERYEQYF. The V gene is TRBV28, the J gene TRBJ2-7; the match to TRBD2 covers 10 bases. The germline gives CDR1 MDHEN, CDR2 SYDVKM. This CDR3 contains 15 residues. Trimming took 6 bases from V and 3 from J; bases not matched to a gene: 8.

The genes are TRBV5-4 and TRBJ1-5; 11 positions match TRBD1. The junction had 4 bases not matched to a gene; V was cut back by 4 bases and J by 4 bases. The CDR3 is 15 amino acids. Germline V gives CDR1 SGHNT, CDR2 YYREEE (reference sequence). CDR3 protein: CASSQGTGGNQPQHF. CDR3 sequence (DNA): TGTGCCAGCAGCCAAGGGACAGGGGGTAATCAGCCCCAGCATTTT. The variable domain in full, with the rest retrieved from reference TRBV5-4 and TRBJ1-5, is ETGVTQSPTHLIKTRGQQVTLRCSSQSGHNTVSWYQQALGQGPQFIFQYYREEENGRGNFPPRFSGLQFPNYSSELNVNALELDDSALYLCASSQGTGGNQPQHFGDGTRLSIL.

This clone was counted once. The chain combines TRBV29-1 with TRBJ2-7, with 11 bases lining up with TRBD2. The CDR3 has 18 amino acids. V lost 3 bases and J lost 0; bases outside the gene matches: 13. CDR1 is SQVTM and CDR2 is ANQGSEA in the germline V gene. CDR3 coding DNA: TGCAGCGTTGAGACCGGGACTAGCGGCCTACGTAGCTCCTACGAGCAGTACTTC. This sequence encodes CSVETGTSGLRSSYEQYF.

The rearrangement links TRBV5-1 to TRBJ2-5; 10 nucleotides line up with TRBD2. This CDR3 spans 16 amino acids. The V gene's germline CDR1 is SGHRS and CDR2 YFSETQ. J was trimmed by 9 bases and V by 7 bases; bases with no gene match: 18. This CDR3 is CASGLAGTSDLRAQYF. The CDR3 region has the DNA TGCGCCAGCGGACTGGCCGGGACTAGCGACTTAAGGGCCCAGTACTTC.

J is TRBJ1-1 and V is TRBV2, with D maybe TRBD1 (5 bases). Per the germline V gene, CDR1 is SNHLY and CDR2 is FYNNEI. Trimming removed 10 bases at V and 2 bases at J, with 11 bases between. This CDR3 spans 12 amino acids. The CDR3: CAIHRRNTEAFF. The DNA for the CDR3 is TGTGCCATACACAGGAGAAACACTGAAGCTTTCTTT. The full variable domain, rest sourced from reference TRBV2 and TRBJ1-1, is EPEVTQTPSHQVTQMGQEVILRCVPISNHLYFYWYRQILGQKVEFLVSFYNNEISEKSEIFDDQFSVERPDGSNFTLKIRSTKLEDSAMYFCAIHRRNTEAFFGQGTRLTVV.

This sequence joins TRBV2 and TRBJ2-5; D unresolved. Trimming pared 4 bases from V and 1 base from J, leaving 7 bases between. The CDR3 is 13 amino acids. Germline V CDR1 and CDR2: SNHLY, FYNNEI. The CDR3: CASSGKGQETQYF. CDR3 bases: TGTGCCAGCAGTGGGAAGGGCCAAGAGACCCAGTACTTC.

This chain uses TRBV11-3 with TRBJ2-1; 11 nucleotides agree with TRBD2. With 3 bases clipped from V and 6 bases from J, the junction kept 7 bases outside the gene matches. In germline, CDR1 is SGHNT, CDR2 YENEEA. This CDR3 region has 16 residues. CDR3 amino acids: CASSFRSGRALNEQFF. The CDR3 nucleotides read TGTGCCAGCAGCTTTCGTAGCGGGAGGGCCCTCAATGAGCAGTTCTTC. Together with reference TRBV11-3 and TRBJ2-1, the CDR3 gives the full variable domain: EAGVVQSPRYKIIEKKQPVAFWCNPISGHNTLYWYLQNLGQGPELLIRYENEEAVDDSQLPKDRFSAERLKGVDSTLKIQPAELGDSAVYLCASSFRSGRALNEQFFGPGTRLTVL.

The J gene is TRBJ2-4, the V gene TRBV9; D might be TRBD1 (5 bases). Trimming cost V 4 bases and J 6 bases, with 14 bases left between them. Germline-derived CDR1 and CDR2 are SGDLS and YYNGEE. This CDR3 spans 14 amino acids. The CDR3 reads CASSSPSQGNIQYF. CDR3 nucleotide sequence: TGTGCCAGCAGCTCCCCATCCCAGGGAAACATTCAGTACTTC. Variable domain in full (rest from reference TRBV9 and TRBJ2-4): DSGVTQTPKHLITATGQRVTLRCSPRSGDLSVYWYQQSLDQGLQFLIQYYNGEERAKGNILERFSAQQFPDLHSELNLSSLELGDSALYFCASSSPSQGNIQYFGAGTRLSVL.

This chain connects TRBV7-6 to TRBJ2-5; D is unclear. CDR1 and CDR2 (germline): SGHVS, FNYEAQ. Trimming removed 5 bases at V and 5 bases at J, with 12 bases between. The CDR3 sequence is 13 residues long. For the CDR3, the DNA is TGTGCCAGCAGCCCCCCCGGTCGGGAGACCCAGTACTTC. Encoded protein: CASSPPGRETQYF.

Worth noting for this clone: The junction departs from germline at one end; a sequencing error may be responsible. The chain recombines TRBV2 with TRBJ1-1; a possible D gene is TRBD1 (5 bases). Germline V gene data show CDR1 as SNHLY and CDR2 as FYNNEI. The CDR3 is made up of 13 amino acids. CDR3 amino acids: CASSDDSRHRALF. Written as DNA, the CDR3 is TGTGCCAGCAGTGACGACAGCCGACACCGAGCGTTGTTT.

This clone occurred once. V and J are TRBV5-6 and TRBJ1-3; 12 bases agree with TRBD1. The germline V gene has CDR1 SGHDT and CDR2 YYEEEE. V shed 3 bases and J 2 bases; nucleotides not matched to a gene: 3. This CDR3 is 16 amino acids long. The CDR3 DNA reads as TGTGCCAGCAGCTGGGGACAGGGGGCGCCTGGAAACACCATATATTTT. Translation: CASSWGQGAPGNTIYF.

The chain combines TRBV5-1 with TRBJ2-5; 12 bases align to TRBD2. CDR3 size: 16 residues. Per germline, CDR1 SGHRS and CDR2 YFSETQ. J was trimmed by 3 bases and V by 1 base; bases with no gene match: 4. The CDR3 is CASSLRLAGEEETQYF. DNA of the CDR3: TGCGCCAGCAGCTTGCGACTAGCGGGAGAGGAAGAGACCCAGTACTTC.

The V gene is TRBV9, the J gene TRBJ2-5; D is uncertain. Trimming removed 4 bases at V and 2 bases at J, with 9 bases between. Germline V CDR1 and CDR2: SGDLS, YYNGEE. The CDR3 sequence is 13 residues long. CDR3 residues: CASSPRLQETQYF. The CDR3 region has the DNA TGTGCCAGCAGCCCCCGATTGCAAGAGACCCAGTACTTC.

This rearrangement joins TRBV27 to TRBJ1-1; perhaps TRBD1 as D (6 bases). Per germline, CDR1 MNHEY and CDR2 SMNVEV (reference sequence). V was cut by 0 bases and J by 1 base, with 15 bases left in between. There are 17 residues in the CDR3. The CDR3 spells CASSLSFPGHPNTEAFF. The CDR3 DNA reads as TGTGCCAGCAGTTTATCGTTTCCGGGACACCCGAACACTGAAGCTTTCTTT.

V usage is TRBV5-1 and J usage is TRBJ1-2; 7 bases align to TRBD1. This CDR3 has 13 residues. The trim removed 4 bases at V and 8 bases at J, leaving 8 bases unmatched. The V gene's germline CDR1 is SGHRS and CDR2 YFSETQ. The CDR3 region is CASSATGEGGYTF. The CDR3 coding sequence is TGCGCCAGCAGCGCAACAGGGGAGGGCGGCTACACCTTC.

The J gene is TRBJ2-1, the V gene TRBV5-4, with a tentative D call TRBD2 (7 bases). The CDR3 sequence is 14 residues long. The germline CDR1 and CDR2 sequences are SGHNT and YYREEE (reference sequence). Trimming removed 4 bases at V and 10 bases at J, with 18 bases between. This CDR3 reads CASSLGGLAGEQFF. CDR3 bases: TGTGCCAGCAGCCTGGGGGGGCTGGCAGGCGAGCAGTTCTTC.